This T cell receptor (beta chain) was observed in a study of Ad26.COV2.S vaccination and SARS-CoV-2 variants. Overall study: This donor came from the COV1001 trial of Ad26.COV2.S. Donor got 5x10^10 or 1x10^11 viral particles of Ad26.COV2.S.

Indicated treatment: some 19 received Ad26.COV2.S at low or high dose, single or two shots; 5 received placebo; per-sample allocation not given. Each sample was drawn 63 days after the first injection (of vaccine or placebo). This person who donated was an adult of 18-55 years in Boston. The CDR3 runs 14 residues. CDR1 and CDR2 (germline): MDHEN, SYDVKM. V was trimmed by 4 bases and J by 7 bases, leaving 11 bases between them. Using immunoSEQ multiplex PCR, the repertoire was profiled, and TCRdb retains in-frame clones only, with some absent. The data hold some 250,000 clones, with approximately 88% observed a single time.

The source material was peripheral blood, sampled in a trial of Ad26.COV2.S vaccine versus placebo. This TCR came from a person aged 18-60 years who received the Ad26.COV2.S COVID-19 vaccine or a placebo. This chain connects TRBV28 to TRBJ1-6, with D unclear. The CDR3 reads CASSWQVLNSPLHF. The CDR3 DNA sequence: TGTGCCAGCAGTTGGCAGGTTTTAAATTCACCCCTCCACTTT.